Detailed here is one T cell receptor beta chain. This specimen belongs to a study of blood T cell repertoires in COVID-19. Study background: COVID-19 samples, acute and convalescent, were from the United States, Italy and Spain. In each case, the material was cDNA or gDNA derived from T cells, B-cell-depleted T cells, or PBMCs.

This CDR3 spans 15 amino acids. The germline CDR1 and CDR2 sequences are LNHNV and YYDKDF (reference sequence). Trimming cost V 6 bases and J 7 bases; bases outside gene matches: 11. TCRdb's copy holds only in-frame clones and misses some; the assay was immunoSEQ multiplex PCR. The table records about 97,000 clones, approximately 87% of them present only once. This sequence originates from a human donor in a cohort sampled during active COVID-19. Sequenced sample: peripheral blood. The chain couples TRBV15 to TRBJ1-4; TRBD1 aligns across 7 bases. CDR3 sequence (DNA): TGTGCCACCAGTCCCCCGGGCAGGGGGTTTGAAAAACTGTTTTTT. This sequence encodes CATSPPGRGFEKLFF.